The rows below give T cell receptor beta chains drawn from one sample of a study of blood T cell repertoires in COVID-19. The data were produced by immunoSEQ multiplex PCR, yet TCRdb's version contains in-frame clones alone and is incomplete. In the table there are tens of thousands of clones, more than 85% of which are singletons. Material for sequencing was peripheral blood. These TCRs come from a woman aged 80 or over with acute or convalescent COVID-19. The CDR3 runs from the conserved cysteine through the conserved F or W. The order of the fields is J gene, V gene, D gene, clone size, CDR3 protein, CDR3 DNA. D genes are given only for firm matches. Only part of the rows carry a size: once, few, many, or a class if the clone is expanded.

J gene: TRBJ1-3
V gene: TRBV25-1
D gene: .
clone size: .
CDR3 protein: CASSDTTASGNTIYF
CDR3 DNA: TGTGCCAGCAGCGATACGACAGCTTCTGGAAACACCATATATTTT

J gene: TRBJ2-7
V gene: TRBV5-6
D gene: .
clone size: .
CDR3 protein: CASRAGFPVSEQYF
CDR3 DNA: TGTGCCAGCAGGGCCGGGTTCCCTGTCTCCGAGCAGTACTTC

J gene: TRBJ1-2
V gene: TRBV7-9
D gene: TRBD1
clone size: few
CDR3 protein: CASSLDRGQDGYTF
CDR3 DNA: TGTGCCAGCAGCCTGGACAGGGGACAGGATGGCTACACCTTC

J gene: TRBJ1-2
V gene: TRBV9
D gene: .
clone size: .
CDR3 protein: CASSVSVRGANITGYTF
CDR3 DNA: TGTGCCAGCAGCGTATCTGTCCGGGGGGCGAATATTACTGGCTACACCTTC

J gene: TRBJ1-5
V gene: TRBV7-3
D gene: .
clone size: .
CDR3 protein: CASSLSPGQPQHF
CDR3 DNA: TGTGCCAGCAGCTTATCCCCAGGTCAGCCCCAGCATTTT

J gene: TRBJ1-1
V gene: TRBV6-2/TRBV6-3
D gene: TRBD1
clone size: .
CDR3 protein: CASSKGQGTEAFF
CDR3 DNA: TGTGCCAGCAGTAAGGGACAGGGAACTGAAGCTTTCTTT

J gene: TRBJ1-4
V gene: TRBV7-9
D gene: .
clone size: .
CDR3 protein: CASSLVGEGKVEKLFF
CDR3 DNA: TGTGCCAGCAGCCTCGTGGGGGAGGGTAAAGTTGAAAAACTGTTTTTT

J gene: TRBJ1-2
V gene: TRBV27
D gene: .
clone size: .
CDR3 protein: CASSLKTDPNNYGYTF
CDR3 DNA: TGTGCCAGCAGTTTAAAAACAGACCCTAACAACTATGGCTACACCTTC

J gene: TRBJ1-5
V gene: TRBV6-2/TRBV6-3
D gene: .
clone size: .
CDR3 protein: CASSYVRGGQPQHF
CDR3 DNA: TGTGCCAGCAGTTACGTTAGGGGAGGTCAGCCCCAGCATTTT

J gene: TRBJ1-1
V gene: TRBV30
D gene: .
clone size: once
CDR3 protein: CAWNPSGLHTEAFF
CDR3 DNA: TGTGCCTGGAATCCCTCGGGGTTGCACACTGAAGCTTTCTTT

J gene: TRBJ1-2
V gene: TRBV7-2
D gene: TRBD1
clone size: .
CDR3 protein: CASSVQGAGGYTF
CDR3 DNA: TGTGCCAGCAGCGTTCAGGGGGCAGGGGGCTACACCTTC

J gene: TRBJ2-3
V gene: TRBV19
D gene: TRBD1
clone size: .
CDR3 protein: CASSGTGVDTQYF
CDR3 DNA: TGTGCCAGTAGTGGAACAGGGGTAGATACGCAGTATTTT

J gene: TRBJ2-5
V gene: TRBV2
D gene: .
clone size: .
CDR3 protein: CASSDGRSKETQYF
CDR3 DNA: TGTGCCAGCAGTGATGGTCGGTCCAAGGAGACCCAGTACTTC

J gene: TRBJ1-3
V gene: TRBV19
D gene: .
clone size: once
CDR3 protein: CASREGHSGNTIYF
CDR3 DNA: TGTGCCAGTAGGGAGGGGCACTCTGGAAACACCATATATTTT

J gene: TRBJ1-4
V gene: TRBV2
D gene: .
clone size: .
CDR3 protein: CASSELEGKLFF
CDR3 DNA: TGTGCCAGCAGTGAACTAGAGGGAAAACTGTTTTTT

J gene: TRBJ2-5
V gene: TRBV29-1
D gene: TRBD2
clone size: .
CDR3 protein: CSVGNQRGGLETQYF
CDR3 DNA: TGCAGCGTCGGGAACCAGCGGGGGGGGTTGGAGACCCAGTACTTC

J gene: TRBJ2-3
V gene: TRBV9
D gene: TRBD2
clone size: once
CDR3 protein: CASSVAFGARGGTDTQYF
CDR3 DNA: TGTGCCAGCAGCGTAGCTTTCGGGGCCCGGGGGGGCACAGATACGCAGTATTTT

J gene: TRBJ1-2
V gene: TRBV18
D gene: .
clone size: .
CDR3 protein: CASSPQWLRGDYGYTF
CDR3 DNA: TGTGCCAGCTCACCCCAATGGCTCAGGGGTGACTATGGCTACACCTTC